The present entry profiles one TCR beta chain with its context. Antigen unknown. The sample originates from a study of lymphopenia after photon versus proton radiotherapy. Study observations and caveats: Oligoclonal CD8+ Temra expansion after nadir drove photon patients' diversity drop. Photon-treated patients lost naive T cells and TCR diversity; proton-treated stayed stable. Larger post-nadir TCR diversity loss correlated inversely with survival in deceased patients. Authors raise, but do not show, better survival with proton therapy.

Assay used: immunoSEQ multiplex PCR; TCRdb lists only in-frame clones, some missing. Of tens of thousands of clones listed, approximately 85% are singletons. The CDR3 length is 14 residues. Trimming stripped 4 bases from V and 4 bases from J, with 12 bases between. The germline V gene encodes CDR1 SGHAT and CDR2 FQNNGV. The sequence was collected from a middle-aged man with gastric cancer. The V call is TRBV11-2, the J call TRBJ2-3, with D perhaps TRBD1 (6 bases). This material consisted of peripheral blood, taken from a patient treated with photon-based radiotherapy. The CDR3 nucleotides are TGTGCCAGCAGCTCCCGGGACATCTCAGATACGCAGTATTTT. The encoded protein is CASSSRDISDTQYF.